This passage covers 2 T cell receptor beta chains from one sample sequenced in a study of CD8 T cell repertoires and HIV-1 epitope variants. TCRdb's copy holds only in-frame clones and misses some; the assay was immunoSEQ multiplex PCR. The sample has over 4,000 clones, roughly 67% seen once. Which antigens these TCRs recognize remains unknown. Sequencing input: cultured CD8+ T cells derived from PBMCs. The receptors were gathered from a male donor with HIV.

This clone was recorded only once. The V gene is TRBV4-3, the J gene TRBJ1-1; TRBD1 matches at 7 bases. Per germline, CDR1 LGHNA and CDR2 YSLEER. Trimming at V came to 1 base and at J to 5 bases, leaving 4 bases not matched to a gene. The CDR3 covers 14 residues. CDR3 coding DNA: TGCGCCAGCAGCCAAGGACAGGGTTCGACTGAAGCTTTCTTT. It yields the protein CASSQGQGSTEAFF.

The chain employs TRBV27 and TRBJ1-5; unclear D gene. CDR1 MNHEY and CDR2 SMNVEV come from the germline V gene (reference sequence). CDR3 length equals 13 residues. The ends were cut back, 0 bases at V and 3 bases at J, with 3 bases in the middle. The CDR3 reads CASSLSSNQPQHF. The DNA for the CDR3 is TGTGCCAGCAGTTTATCTTCCAATCAGCCCCAGCATTTT.